These 32 T cell receptor beta chains were all obtained from the same sample, sequenced in a study of T cells after yellow fever vaccination (dated by TCRdb to between 2018 and 2021). Library preparation employed 5' RACE. The sample was run on an Illumina NovaSeq 6000. Starting from the raw public reads, TCRdb applied fastp trimming at Q25, assembled clones with MiXCR and retained in-frame beta chains. Duplicate CDR3 protein sequences are folded into a single record with the most common DNA and genes. Counted in this sample were around 340,000 distinct CDR3 sequences; 9.5% to 15% of them appeared once. Of the sample, 2.5% to 4% is held by the ten largest clones. The treatment or condition label here, explained by the study, means: live attenuated yellow fever vaccine strain. The specimen was CD4+ T cells sorted from PBMCs, collected 15 days after the yellow fever booster vaccination. The receptors come from a man aged 18 to 30 who received the YFV17D yellow fever vaccine.

This CDR3 is CASSQQGAGYEQYF. The CDR3 bases are TGTGCCAGCAGCCAACAGGGGGCTGGTTACGAGCAGTACTTC. The J gene is TRBJ2-7, the V gene TRBV3-1; 8 bases line up with TRBD1. J lost 4 bases, V lost 2 bases, and 4 bases had no gene match. The length of the CDR3 is 14 residues. Germline values: CDR1 LGHDT, CDR2 YNNKEL (reference sequence).

The rearrangement joins TRBV12-3 or TRBV12-4 to TRBJ2-7; 10 nucleotides line up with TRBD1. The junction had 4 bases not matched to a gene; V was cut back by 5 bases and J by 0 bases. This CDR3 is built from 15 residues. CDR3 residues: CASSRGQGSSYEQYF. The CDR3 DNA follows: TGTGCCAGCAGTCGGGGACAGGGGAGCTCCTACGAGCAGTACTTC.

This clonotype was counted ten times or more. V gene TRBV12-3 or TRBV12-4 combines with J gene TRBJ1-5, with D possibly being TRBD1 (5 bases). The CDR3 is made up of 14 amino acids. The ends were cut back, 5 bases at V and 1 base at J, with 9 bases in the middle. The chain's CDR3 is CASSTEGSNQPQHF. The CDR3 region has the DNA TGTGCCAGCAGTACTGAGGGGAGCAATCAGCCCCAGCATTTT.

The chain links TRBV7-9 to TRBJ1-1; 7 bases fit TRBD1. This CDR3 contains 15 residues. The V and J ends lost 4 bases and 6 bases, in that order; junction bases with no gene match: 11. The germline V gene has CDR1 SEHNR and CDR2 FQNEAQ (reference sequence). CDR3 loop: CASSYRGRGLAEAFF. DNA for the CDR3: TGTGCCAGCAGCTATCGAGGGAGGGGGCTTGCTGAAGCTTTCTTT.

This clonotype showed up just a few times. The gene calls are TRBV5-6 and TRBJ1-2; the D is unclear. This CDR3 is 14 amino acids long. Trimming removed 1 base from V and 4 bases from J, with 11 bases in between. Germline CDR1 is SGHDT and CDR2 is YYEEEE. The CDR3 DNA reads TGTGCCAGCAGCTTGAGCGGGGAAGGCTATGGCTACACCTTC. The encoded protein is CASSLSGEGYGYTF.

This clonotype was picked up many times. V and J are TRBV27 and TRBJ1-1; D is ambiguous. Germline CDR1 and CDR2: MNHEY and SMNVEV (reference sequence). The CDR3 runs to 12 residues. Trimming cost V 3 bases and J 5 bases, with 7 bases left between them. The CDR3 DNA reads TGTGCCAGCAGTTTTATTGGGACTGAAGCTTTCTTT. Translation: CASSFIGTEAFF.

There are a few counts of this clonotype. The genes are TRBV12-3 or TRBV12-4 and TRBJ2-5; D ambiguous. V gave up 3 bases and J gave up 4 bases, with 9 bases separating them. The CDR3 has 13 amino acids. CDR3 sequence: CASSLKGSETQYF. The CDR3 bases are TGTGCCAGCAGTTTGAAGGGCTCAGAGACCCAGTACTTC.

The chain couples TRBV7-9 to TRBJ2-3; tentatively, D is TRBD1 (6 bases). This CDR3 spans 17 amino acids. CDR1 is SEHNR and CDR2 is FQNEAQ in the germline V gene (reference sequence). V was shortened by 1 base and J by 1 base, with 15 bases between the two germline ends. DNA for the CDR3: TGTGCCAGCAGCTTAGGTTCCCTGACAGGAGGCACAGATACGCAGTATTTT. This sequence encodes CASSLGSLTGGTDTQYF.

This chain links TRBV6-1 with TRBJ1-1; D is undetermined. Per the germline V gene, CDR1 is MNHNS and CDR2 is SASEGT. V was shortened by 4 bases and J by 7 bases, with 10 bases between the two germline ends. CDR3 length equals 12 residues. The CDR3 sequence is CASSAMTIEAFF. The CDR3, as DNA: TGTGCCAGCAGTGCCATGACAATTGAAGCTTTCTTT.

The chain has TRBV7-3 and TRBJ2-2; the D gene is possibly TRBD1 (6 bases). Germline V gives CDR1 SGHTA, CDR2 FQGTGA. This CDR3 contains 15 residues. The V end lost 5 bases, the J end lost 2 bases, and 12 bases lay between the germline ends. The CDR3 nucleotides are TGTGCCAGCAGCCCGACAGGATCCAACACCGGGGAGCTGTTTTTT. This sequence encodes CASSPTGSNTGELFF.

A few counts support this clonotype. The rearrangement links TRBV2 to TRBJ2-1; 10 nucleotides agree with TRBD2. Germline V lookup: CDR1 SNHLY, CDR2 FYNNEI. CDR3 length: 17 residues. V trimming: 6 bases; J trimming: 5 bases; junction bases outside the gene matches: 13. CDR3 DNA sequence: TGTGCCAGCAGCCAGCGAGTAGCGGGGGGTAAAGACAATGAGCAGTTCTTC. Amino acid sequence: CASSQRVAGGKDNEQFF.

The J gene is TRBJ1-6, the V gene TRBV6-5; TRBD1 agrees at 7 bases. Unmatched junction bases numbered 10, after V lost 4 bases and J lost 4 bases. Per the germline V gene, CDR1 is MNHEY and CDR2 is SVGAGI. The CDR3 is 17 residues long. The CDR3 reads CASSSATGNLYNSPLHF. CDR3 sequence (DNA): TGTGCCAGCAGTTCGGCGACAGGGAACCTTTATAATTCACCCCTCCACTTT.

This clonotype was recorded a few times. This chain uses TRBV29-1 with TRBJ2-2; possibly TRBD1 or TRBD2 for D (5 bases each). The CDR3 covers 15 residues. The V gene's germline CDR1 is SQVTM and CDR2 ANQGSEA. Trimming removed 0 bases from V and 1 base from J, with 9 bases in between. The CDR3 is CSVEEGPVNTGELFF. In DNA form, the CDR3 reads TGCAGCGTTGAAGAGGGACCAGTGAACACCGGGGAGCTGTTTTTT.

This clonotype was recorded at least ten times. CDR3 sequence reads: CASSKDRHTEAFF. The CDR3 DNA follows: TGTGCCAGCAGTAAAGACCGTCACACTGAAGCTTTCTTT. The rearrangement joins TRBV12-3 or TRBV12-4 to TRBJ1-1; D uncertain. V lost 5 bases, J lost 3 bases, and 10 bases lay in between. CDR3 length: 13 amino acids.

The genes are TRBV6-5 and TRBJ1-4; the D gene is possibly TRBD1 (5 bases). Trimming took off 2 bases at V and 3 bases at J, with 7 bases between the two ends. The V gene's germline CDR1 is MNHEY and CDR2 SVGAGI. The CDR3 consists of 14 residues. The CDR3 sequence: CASSYGGSNEKLFF. As DNA, the CDR3 is TGTGCCAGCAGTTACGGGGGATCTAATGAAAAACTGTTTTTT.

V and J are TRBV7-3 and TRBJ1-1, with D tentatively TRBD1 (6 bases). V lost 4 bases, J lost 4 bases, and 13 bases lay in between. Germline V gene lookup returns CDR1 SGHTA and CDR2 FQGTGA. The CDR3 extends over 14 amino acids. DNA of the CDR3: TGTGCCAGCAGCTCACAACAGGGTACCACTGAAGCTTTCTTT. Protein product: CASSSQQGTTEAFF.

This clonotype was observed a handful of times. V usage is TRBV4-3 and J usage is TRBJ2-3; possible D gene TRBD2, 6 bases. V lost 4 bases and J 3 bases, leaving 17 bases between the germline ends. The CDR3 is 16 amino acids. The germline CDR1 and CDR2 sequences are LGHNA and YSLEER. The CDR3 sequence: CASSPHGGRGTDTQYF. The DNA of the CDR3 is TGCGCCAGCAGCCCGCATGGCGGACGGGGGACAGATACGCAGTATTTT.

The chain carries TRBV7-9 and TRBJ2-3; no firm D call. V lost 5 bases and J lost 6, with 15 bases in between. CDR3 size: 14 residues. CDR1 and CDR2 from the germline V gene are SEHNR and FQNEAQ (reference sequence). CDR3 protein: CASSRSRTQDTQYF. The CDR3, as DNA: TGTGCCAGCAGCCGTTCAAGAACTCAGGATACGCAGTATTTT. Filled out from reference TRBV7-9 and TRBJ2-3, the complete variable domain reads DTGVSQNPRHKITKRGQNVTFRCDPISEHNRLYWYRQTLGQGPEFLTYFQNEAQLEKSRLLSDRFSAERPKGSFSTLEIQRTEQGDSAMYLCASSRSRTQDTQYFGPGTRLTVL.

The V gene is TRBV5-1, the J gene TRBJ2-2; D remains unclear. Germline CDR1 is SGHRS and CDR2 is YFSETQ. With 6 bases removed from V and 0 bases from J, the gap between germline ends came to 12 bases. The CDR3 is 15 residues long. CDR3 nucleotides: TGCGCCAGCAAGCGAGAAGCAACGAACACCGGGGAGCTGTTTTTT. This encodes CASKREATNTGELFF.

This clonotype was recorded a few times. This chain joins TRBV4-2 and TRBJ1-2; 7 nucleotides match TRBD1. The germline V gene encodes CDR1 LGHNA and CDR2 YNFKEQ. The ends lost 0 bases at V and 4 bases at J; junction bases unmatched: 5. This CDR3 is 15 amino acids long. In DNA, the CDR3 is TGTGCCAGCAGCCAAGAGTGGGGACAGTTCTATGGCTACACCTTC. It specifies CASSQEWGQFYGYTF.

The rearrangement links TRBV18 to TRBJ1-5, with TRBD1 as a possible D gene (6 bases). Germline V gene lookup returns CDR1 KGHSH and CDR2 LQKENI. V lost 6 bases to trimming and J lost 6 bases, with 12 bases between them. The CDR3 extends over 13 amino acids. The CDR3 sequence: CASSSGGRQPQHF. CDR3 nucleotides: TGTGCCAGCTCGAGTGGGGGCCGTCAGCCCCAGCATTTT.

The chain employs TRBV14 and TRBJ1-3; D is unresolved. The germline V gene encodes CDR1 SGHDN and CDR2 FVKESK. This CDR3 is built from 13 residues. V was cut by 9 bases and J by 0 bases, with 9 bases left in between. CDR3 DNA: TGTGCCAGTAGGGCGAGCTCTGGAAACACCATATATTTT. Its translation: CASRASSGNTIYF.

J is TRBJ1-1 and V is TRBV25-1; TRBD1 matches at 11 bases. Unmatched junction bases numbered 13, after V lost 5 bases and J lost 8 bases. CDR1 and CDR2 from the germline V gene are MGHDK and SYGVNS. CDR3 length equals 16 residues. In DNA form, the CDR3 reads TGTGCCAGCAGTCATGCCGGGACAGGGGGTTATCGGGAAGCTTTCTTT. This gives the protein CASSHAGTGGYREAFF. The entire variable domain, with the rest obtained from reference TRBV25-1 and TRBJ1-1, is as follows: EADIYQTPRYLVIGTGKKITLECSQTMGHDKMYWYQQDPGMELHLIHYSYGVNSTEKGDLSSESTVSRIRTEHFPLTLESARPSHTSQYLCASSHAGTGGYREAFFGQGTRLTVV.

This clonotype showed up many times. V and J are TRBV4-2 and TRBJ1-3; TRBD1 is a possible D gene (6 bases). The CDR3 is 15 amino acids. Trimming took off 2 bases at V and 3 bases at J, with 11 bases between the two ends. Germline assignment: CDR1 LGHNA and CDR2 YNFKEQ. The CDR3 DNA is TGTGCCAGCAGCCAACAGGGGCCCTATGGAAACACCATATATTTT. Its translation is CASSQQGPYGNTIYF.

This clonotype has only a few counts. This chain joins TRBV6-5 and TRBJ1-1; the match to TRBD1 covers 7 bases. With V trimmed by 2 bases and J by 5 bases, 8 bases remained unmatched. The germline V gene encodes CDR1 MNHEY and CDR2 SVGAGI. The CDR3 runs to 15 residues. CDR3 nucleotide sequence: TGTGCCAGCAGTTACGTTGACAGGGATTTAACTGAAGCTTTCTTT. Protein sequence: CASSYVDRDLTEAFF.

In its sample, this clonotype was seen a few times. This chain links TRBV7-2 with TRBJ1-1, with a tentative D call TRBD1 (5 bases). The CDR3 has 12 residues. V lost 11 bases and J lost 6, with 16 bases in between. Per the germline V gene, CDR1 is SGHTA and CDR2 is FQGNSA. CDR3 DNA: TGTGCCGGGACCAGGGTAGGAGCTGAAGCTTTCTTT. Its translation is CAGTRVGAEAFF.

The V call is TRBV30, the J call TRBJ2-5, with D unresolved. Germline V gives CDR1 GTSNPN, CDR2 SVGIG (reference sequence). This CDR3 is 11 amino acids long. V lost 2 bases, J lost 7 bases, and 8 bases lay in between. In DNA, the CDR3 is TGTGCCTGGAGTACCCCAGGGACCCAGTACTTC. Its protein product is CAWSTPGTQYF.

There are a few counts of this clonotype. The gene calls are TRBV5-1 and TRBJ1-6, with D possibly TRBD1 on 5 matching bases. CDR1 is SGHRS and CDR2 is YFSETQ in the germline V gene. This CDR3 contains 16 residues. With 0 bases removed from V and 7 bases from J, the gap between germline ends came to 14 bases. The chain's CDR3 is CASSLVPGLGNSPLHF. The CDR3 nucleotides read TGCGCCAGCAGCTTGGTACCAGGGCTAGGGAATTCACCCCTCCACTTT.

This clonotype has ten or more counts. The chain carries TRBV5-1 and TRBJ1-6; D gene ambiguous. Germline values: CDR1 SGHRS, CDR2 YFSETQ. CDR3 size: 14 residues. Trimming took off 8 bases at V and 10 bases at J, with 19 bases between the two ends. The CDR3: CASQTGDWNSPLHF. CDR3 sequence (DNA): TGCGCCAGTCAAACCGGGGATTGGAACTCACCCCTCCACTTT.

J is TRBJ2-3 and V is TRBV6-2 or TRBV6-3; D gene unclear. There are 11 residues in the CDR3. Germline CDR1 and CDR2: MNHEY and SVGEGT. The germline V and J ends were trimmed by 7 bases and 5 bases, with 7 bases remaining between them. CDR3 region: CASTSQDTQYF. In DNA form, the CDR3 reads TGTGCCAGCACATCGCAAGATACGCAGTATTTT.

At least ten counts were recorded for this clonotype. The chain uses TRBV5-1 and TRBJ2-3; 8 bases are shared with TRBD1. Germline-derived CDR1 and CDR2 are SGHRS and YFSETQ. The ends lost 5 bases at V and 3 bases at J; junction bases unmatched: 5. This CDR3 is 14 amino acids long. This chain's CDR3 is CASSYGQGTDTQYF. Written as DNA, the CDR3 is TGCGCCAGCAGTTATGGACAGGGTACAGATACGCAGTATTTT.

In this sample, this clonotype turned up a few times. The CDR3 DNA follows: TGTGCCAGCAGCTTTCCATTCCAGGGGATGTACCAAGAGACCCAGTACTTC. It translates to CASSFPFQGMYQETQYF. The chain carries TRBV7-6 and TRBJ2-5; TRBD1 might be the D (6 bases). CDR1 is SGHVS and CDR2 is FNYEAQ in the germline V gene. CDR3 length: 17 residues. V lost 3 bases and J 0 bases, leaving 17 bases between the germline ends.